Shown below are 29 T cell receptor beta chains from a single sample sequenced in a study of beta chain features in type 1 diabetes. Sequencing targeted expressed TCRB transcripts, as all isolated RNA had been reverse transcribed. Repertoires were generated with immunoSEQ multiplex PCR, while TCRdb's copy carries only in-frame clones and drops some. The table has approximately 200,000 clones, more than 9% seen once. Sequencing was carried out using naive CD4+ T cells from blood. These receptors came from a young woman in good health.

The V call is TRBV5-4, the J call TRBJ2-1; D not certain. Germline values: CDR1 SGHNT, CDR2 YYREEE (reference sequence). V dropped 5 bases and J dropped 1 base, with 7 bases sitting between them. The length of the CDR3 is 13 residues. The CDR3 here is CASSIQSYNEQFF. CDR3 nucleotides: TGTGCCAGCAGTATACAGTCCTACAATGAGCAGTTCTTC.

This clone has only a few counts. Within the sample, other DNA sequences also encode this same CDR3. The chain links TRBV5-1 to TRBJ2-7; possibly TRBD1 for D (5 bases). Trimming left V 2 bases short and J 3 bases short, with 9 bases between. The CDR3 runs 13 residues. Germline-derived CDR1 and CDR2 are SGHRS and YFSETQ. The CDR3 is CASSLGRDYEQYF. In DNA, the CDR3 is TGCGCCAGCAGCTTAGGCAGGGACTACGAGCAGTACTTC.

The chain joins TRBV7-6 to TRBJ2-3; the D gene is possibly TRBD1 (5 bases). Germline V gene data show CDR1 as SGHVS and CDR2 as FNYEAQ. The CDR3 spans 17 residues. V was trimmed by 8 bases and J by 2 bases, leaving 23 bases between them. CDR3 coding DNA: TGTGCCAGCTCGAAGACACAGGCCGAATCGAACACAGATACGCAGTATTTT. Translating it yields CASSKTQAESNTDTQYF.

V and J are TRBV7-8 and TRBJ1-2; TRBD1 might be the D (6 bases). The V end was cut by 0 bases, the J end by 7 bases, with 12 bases between. The CDR3 covers 14 residues. Germline lookup yields CDR1 SGHVS and CDR2 FQNEAQ. This CDR3 reads CASSLALQGGGYTF. The CDR3 DNA follows: TGTGCCAGCAGCTTAGCGCTACAGGGTGGTGGCTACACCTTC.

The chain uses TRBV4-1 and TRBJ2-5, with TRBD2 identical over 7 bases. The better agreement between TRBJ2-7 and the DNA end casts doubt on the J call. Germline-derived CDR1 and CDR2 are MGHRA and YSYEKL. The CDR3 consists of 16 residues. DNA for the CDR3: TGCGCCAGCAGCCAAGAAGGGGCGGGAGAGGACTACGAGCAGTACTTC. Translation: CASSQEGAGEDYEQYF.

The J gene is TRBJ2-7, the V gene TRBV19; D is uncertain. Germline V lookup: CDR1 LNHDA, CDR2 SQIVND (reference sequence). Trimming took 8 bases from V and 2 from J, leaving 19 bases between them. This CDR3 contains 15 residues. CDR3 sequence: CASSSTAYTTYEQYF. CDR3 sequence (DNA): TGTGCCAGTTCCAGTACCGCTTACACAACCTACGAGCAGTACTTC.

In this sample, this clone turned up a few times. The V gene is TRBV29-1, the J gene TRBJ1-2; D is possibly TRBD1 (6 bases). The CDR3 sequence is 12 residues long. Trimming removed 4 bases at V and 5 bases at J, with 11 bases between. In germline, CDR1 is SQVTM, CDR2 ANQGSEA. In DNA form, the CDR3 reads TGCAGCGTTGTCAGGGGAGGGTATGGCTACACCTTC. Translating gives CSVVRGGYGYTF.

The table lists this clone with a few counts. V and J are TRBV30 and TRBJ2-1, with unresolved D. Trimming took 0 bases from V and 4 from J, leaving 13 bases between them. This CDR3 is 15 amino acids long. Germline V gene sequence: CDR1 GTSNPN, CDR2 SVGIG (reference sequence). In DNA, the CDR3 is TGTGCCTGGAGTGTTTCAGGCTCCCAATACAATGAGCAGTTCTTC. Translation: CAWSVSGSQYNEQFF.

This clone has a handful of counts. The chain recombines TRBV19 with TRBJ1-5, with TRBD1 matching 9 bases. The germline V gene encodes CDR1 LNHDA and CDR2 SQIVND (reference sequence). This CDR3 is 17 amino acids long. The V segment lost 4 bases and the J segment 4 bases; nucleotides outside the gene matches: 11. CDR3 protein: CASSSNRGQKGNQPQHF. CDR3 sequence (DNA): TGTGCCAGTAGTAGCAACAGGGGGCAAAAAGGGAATCAGCCCCAGCATTTT.

V is TRBV28 and J is TRBJ2-1; 9 positions match TRBD2. Losses at the gene ends were 0 bases for V and 3 bases for J; bases not matched to a gene: 0. The V gene's germline CDR1 is MDHEN and CDR2 SYDVKM. This CDR3 has 15 amino acids. CDR3 region: CASSLWTSGYNEQFF. CDR3 DNA sequence: TGTGCCAGCAGTTTATGGACTAGCGGCTACAATGAGCAGTTCTTC.

This rearrangement joins TRBV7-8 to TRBJ2-5, with 8 positions matching TRBD1. The CDR3 is 18 amino acids. Trimming cost V 5 bases and J 2 bases; bases outside gene matches: 16. Germline-derived CDR1 and CDR2 are SGHVS and FQNEAQ. The CDR3 DNA sequence: TGTGCCAGCAGCCCCCGTGGTCGCGACCGGGACAGGCAAGAGACCCAGTACTTC. Amino acids: CASSPRGRDRDRQETQYF.

The V and J genes are TRBV6-5 and TRBJ2-1; D remains unclear. CDR1 is MNHEY, CDR2 SVGAGI, per germline. The CDR3 runs to 12 residues. Trimming removed 4 bases from V and 6 bases from J, with 7 bases in between. CDR3 protein: CASSSLINEQFF. The CDR3 DNA is TGTGCCAGCAGTTCACTAATCAATGAGCAGTTCTTC.

This clone was counted only a few times. The rearrangement uses TRBV7-9 and TRBJ2-3; D is unresolved. The CDR3 consists of 16 residues. V lost 5 bases to trimming and J lost 0 bases, with 15 bases between them. Germline CDR1 is SEHNR and CDR2 is FQNEAQ (reference sequence). The CDR3 DNA sequence: TGTGCCAGCAGCGACTCAGATCGTACTAGCACAGATACGCAGTATTTT. This codes for CASSDSDRTSTDTQYF.

The chain joins TRBV7-2 to TRBJ2-1, with 8 bases that match TRBD2. CDR1 and CDR2 (germline): SGHTA, FQGNSA. With V trimmed by 1 base and J by 4 bases, 12 bases remained unmatched. This CDR3 has 18 amino acids. CDR3 sequence reads: CASSLVSSAGDLYNEQFF. The CDR3 DNA follows: TGTGCCAGCAGCTTAGTCAGCTCAGCGGGAGACTTATACAATGAGCAGTTCTTC.

The V and J genes are TRBV19 and TRBJ2-1, with 10 bases matching TRBD1. V shed 5 bases and J 9 bases; nucleotides not matched to a gene: 7. Germline V gene sequence: CDR1 LNHDA, CDR2 SQIVND (reference sequence). The CDR3 runs to 14 residues. CDR3 nucleotides: TGTGCCAGTAGTCTTGGACAGGGGGTCGGTGAGCAGTTCTTC. This sequence encodes CASSLGQGVGEQFF.

The chain carries TRBV5-1 and TRBJ1-5; D may be TRBD1 (6 bases). The CDR3 is 13 residues long. Germline values: CDR1 SGHRS, CDR2 YFSETQ. Trimming removed 2 bases from V and 8 bases from J, with 11 bases in between. The DNA of the CDR3 is TGCGCCAGCAGCTTTACAGGGATGGAGCCCCAGCATTTT. Protein product: CASSFTGMEPQHF.

In its sample, this clone was seen a few times. The gene calls are TRBV5-1 and TRBJ2-5; TRBD2 matches 9 bases. Looked up from germline, CDR1 is SGHRS and CDR2 is YFSETQ. J gave up 1 base and V 0 bases, and 4 bases lay outside the gene matches. CDR3 length equals 16 residues. The CDR3 nucleotides read TGCGCCAGCAGCTTGGGCCCAGCGGGGGGCCAAGAGACCCAGTACTTC. The encoded protein is CASSLGPAGGQETQYF.

The rearrangement joins TRBV6-5 to TRBJ2-1; D gene ambiguous. The CDR3 spans 15 residues. The ends were cut back, 6 bases at V and 0 bases at J, with 12 bases in the middle. CDR1 is MNHEY and CDR2 is SVGAGI in the germline V gene. The CDR3 sequence: CASSPLVSSYNEQFF. CDR3 bases: TGTGCCAGCAGCCCCCTGGTTAGCTCCTACAATGAGCAGTTCTTC.

This clone appeared many times. J is TRBJ2-1 and V is TRBV15, with D possibly being TRBD1 (6 bases). This CDR3 comprises 13 residues. Looked up from germline, CDR1 is LNHNV and CDR2 is YYDKDF (reference sequence). V lost 5 bases to trimming and J lost 3 bases, with 8 bases between them. The CDR3: CATSWTDYNEQFF. As DNA, the CDR3 is TGTGCCACCAGCTGGACAGACTACAATGAGCAGTTCTTC.

The genes are TRBV18 and TRBJ2-2; TRBD1 matches 7 bases. J lost 4 bases, V lost 1 base, and 6 bases had no gene match. The germline V gene encodes CDR1 KGHSH and CDR2 LQKENI. CDR3 length equals 16 residues. CDR3 DNA sequence: TGTGCCAGCTCACCACAGGGGGCCTCCGCCACCGGGGAGCTGTTTTTT. The encoded protein is CASSPQGASATGELFF.

This chain joins TRBV4-1 and TRBJ2-7, with 9 bases lining up with TRBD2. V shed 0 bases and J 7 bases; nucleotides not matched to a gene: 13. This CDR3 is 17 amino acids long. The V gene's germline CDR1 is MGHRA and CDR2 YSYEKL. The CDR3 nucleotides are TGCGCCAGCAGCCAAGAAGTAGTAGGGCTAGCGGGGAGGGAGCAGTACTTC. Translated, it gives CASSQEVVGLAGREQYF.

The chain recombines TRBV7-2 with TRBJ1-5; D not certain. The CDR3 spans 15 residues. Germline assignment: CDR1 SGHTA and CDR2 FQGNSA. V lost 0 bases and J lost 2, with 8 bases in between. The CDR3 DNA reads as TGTGCCAGCAGCTTAGCACCGGGTGGCAATCAGCCCCAGCATTTT. This gives the protein CASSLAPGGNQPQHF.

Only one count was recorded for this clone. The CDR3 sequence: CASRRQGAGDYGYTF. In nucleotides, the CDR3 is TGTGCCAGCAGACGACAGGGGGCTGGCGACTATGGCTACACCTTC. This chain uses TRBV6-4 with TRBJ1-2; 10 nucleotides match TRBD1. CDR1 is MRHNA, CDR2 SNTAGT, per germline. V lost 6 bases, J lost 3 bases, and 7 bases stayed unmatched. The length of the CDR3 is 15 residues.

The chain couples TRBV28 to TRBJ2-7, with 12 bases lining up with TRBD1. Germline CDR1 MDHEN, CDR2 SYDVKM. The junction had 7 bases not matched to a gene; V was cut back by 3 bases and J by 1 base. The CDR3 has 17 residues. CDR3 amino acids: CASSLPGQGARSYEQYF. The CDR3 nucleotides read TGTGCCAGCAGTTTGCCGGGACAGGGGGCGAGATCCTACGAGCAGTACTTC.

V and J are TRBV6-1 and TRBJ2-7; TRBD1 matches 11 bases. J was trimmed by 5 bases and V by 6 bases; bases with no gene match: 3. Looked up from germline, CDR1 is MNHNS and CDR2 is SASEGT. The CDR3 runs 13 residues. The CDR3 loop is CASRDRGPDEQYF. The CDR3 DNA follows: TGTGCCAGCAGGGACAGGGGGCCCGACGAGCAGTACTTC.

This clone has a handful of counts. The V call is TRBV6-6, the J call TRBJ2-5; TRBD2 is a possible D gene (7 bases). Germline V gene lookup returns CDR1 MNHNY and CDR2 SVGAGI (reference sequence). The CDR3 sequence is 14 residues long. The V gene lost 6 bases and the J gene lost 2 bases, with 13 bases spanning the gap. The CDR3 region has the DNA TGTGCCAGCAGAACCAGGGGAGGGCAAGAGACCCAGTACTTC. This sequence encodes CASRTRGGQETQYF.

V is TRBV10-3 and J is TRBJ2-1, with TRBD2 matching 12 bases. Germline CDR1 and CDR2: ENHRY and SYGVKD. The CDR3 runs to 16 residues. Trimming cost V 6 bases and J 9 bases; bases outside gene matches: 12. The CDR3 here is CAIRPGGLAGGGEQFF. The CDR3 DNA sequence: TGTGCCATCAGGCCTGGCGGGCTAGCGGGAGGGGGTGAGCAGTTCTTC.

This clone occurred a few times. V usage is TRBV19 and J usage is TRBJ1-2, with TRBD1 identical over 7 bases. In germline, CDR1 is LNHDA, CDR2 SQIVND (reference sequence). The V and J ends lost 3 bases and 0 bases, in that order; junction bases with no gene match: 4. The CDR3 covers 15 residues. The CDR3 DNA reads as TGTGCCAGTAGTATGATGGGGACAGCTAACTATGGCTACACCTTC. Translated: CASSMMGTANYGYTF.

This chain joins TRBV6-6 and TRBJ1-2; D unclear. The germline V and J ends were trimmed by 2 bases and 5 bases, with 6 bases remaining between them. This CDR3 has 12 residues. Germline assignment: CDR1 MNHNY and CDR2 SVGAGI (reference sequence). In DNA form, the CDR3 reads TGTGCCAGCAGTTACGCCGGGTATGGCTACACCTTC. It encodes CASSYAGYGYTF.